A single TCR beta chain is shown here with its context. Its cognate antigen is unknown. This CDR3 has 15 residues. Germline loops: CDR1 SGHTA, CDR2 FQGNSA. Trimming pared 5 bases from V and 3 bases from J, leaving 17 bases between. The data were obtained in a study of glioma-infiltrating T cells. Whole-study context: Low-grade gliomas were grade II; glioblastomas were grade IV at initial diagnosis.

Study conclusions and caveats: A blood CDR3 motif signature was depleted in highly divergent patients. Tissue-blood divergence was below expectation in non-neoplastic patients, above in gliomas. CDR3 overlap between tissue and blood was very small.

TCR alpha and beta CDR3 regions were amplified from RNA using iRepertoire nested multiplex PCR. From the multiplex PCR reads, TCRdb called clonotypes with MiXCR, one entry per CDR3 protein. The sample has approximately 400,000 distinct CDR3 sequences, more than 35% seen once; the top ten hold around 13%. The sequence came from a human donor with low-grade glioma or glioblastoma, undergoing nonglioma brain surgery, or in good health (not recorded which). V gene TRBV7-2 combines with J gene TRBJ2-7, with D perhaps given as TRBD1 or TRBD2 (6 bases each). The specimen was glioma tissue, nonneoplastic brain tissue, or PBMCs (not recorded which). As DNA, the CDR3 is TGTGCCAGCAGCGGCGGGTTAGGGGGGTACTACGAGCAGTACTTC. It specifies CASSGGLGGYYEQYF. Full variable domain (missing parts from reference TRBV7-2 and TRBJ2-7): GAGVSQSPSNKVTEKGKDVELRCDPISGHTALYWYRQSLGQGLEFLIYFQGNSAPDKSGLPSDRFSAERTGGSVSTLTIQRTQQEDSAVYLCASSGGLGGYYEQYFGPGTRLTVT.